Detailed here is one T cell receptor (beta chain). The protocol was immunoSEQ multiplex PCR, while the TCRdb copy is restricted to in-frame clones and leaves out a portion. The table lists roughly 35,000 clones, roughly 84% of them singletons. The CDR3 loop spans 11 amino acids. Germline V gene sequence: CDR1 SNHLY, CDR2 FYNNEI. Trimming stripped 10 bases from V and 7 bases from J, with 11 bases between. This entry comes from a study of Siglec-9 on CD8 T cells in melanoma. The clonotype was recovered from a human donor in good health. The sample consisted of Siglec-9- CD8+ T cells sorted from blood. The chain joins TRBV2 to TRBJ2-1; possibly TRBD1 or TRBD2 for D (5 bases each). CDR3 sequence reads: CATPEGNEQFF. Written as DNA, the CDR3 is TGTGCCACACCCGAGGGGAATGAGCAGTTCTTC.